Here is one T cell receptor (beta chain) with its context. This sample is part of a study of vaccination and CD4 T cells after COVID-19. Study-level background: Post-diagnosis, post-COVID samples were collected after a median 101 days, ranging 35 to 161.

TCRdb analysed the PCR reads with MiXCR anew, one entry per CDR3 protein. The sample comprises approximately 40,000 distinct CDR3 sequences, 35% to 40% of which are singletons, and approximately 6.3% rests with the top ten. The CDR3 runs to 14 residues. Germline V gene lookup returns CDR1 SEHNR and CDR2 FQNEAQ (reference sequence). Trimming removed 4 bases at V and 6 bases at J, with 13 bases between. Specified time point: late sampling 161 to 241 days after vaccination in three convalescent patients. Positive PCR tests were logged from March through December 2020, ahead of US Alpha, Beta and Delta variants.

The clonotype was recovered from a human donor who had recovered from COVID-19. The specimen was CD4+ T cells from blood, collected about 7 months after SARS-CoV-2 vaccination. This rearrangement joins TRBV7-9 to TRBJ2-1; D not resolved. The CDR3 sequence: CASSSPLESNEQFF. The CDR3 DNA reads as TGTGCCAGCAGCTCGCCTCTAGAATCCAATGAGCAGTTCTTC.